This T cell receptor beta chain was sequenced in a study of T cells in pancreatic ductal adenocarcinoma. Overall study results and limits: Tumors hold more CD45RO+ effector T cells, which may bias toward lower diversity. The resected cohort was biased toward the minority with early-stage disease.

A note on this clone: What it binds is unknown.

CDR1 and CDR2 from the germline V gene are SGHVS and FQNEAQ. The CDR3 has 14 residues. V was cut by 7 bases and J by 1 base, with 12 bases left in between. Clones were read by immunoSEQ multiplex PCR, and TCRdb kept only the in-frame ones, dropping some. The profile shows about 12,000 clones, roughly 89% of them singletons. No neoadjuvant therapy was given to the selected pancreatic ductal adenocarcinoma patients before their surgery. The specimen was PBMCs. The sequence was obtained from a human donor with pancreatic ductal adenocarcinoma. The rearrangement links TRBV7-8 to TRBJ2-3; D might be TRBD2 (6 bases). CDR3 loop: CASTRGGRTDTQYF. CDR3 nucleotide sequence: TGTGCCAGCACCAGAGGAGGGCGCACAGATACGCAGTATTTT.